Below, one TCR beta chain is given with its context. Its antigen is unidentified. The data belong to a study of cytomegalovirus exposure and HLA in healthy donors. Study-wide points: A later analysis found first-cohort TCR clusters tended to co-occur in the 90 to 150 validation repertoires.

Generated by immunoSEQ multiplex PCR, the TCRdb table keeps only in-frame clones and is missing some. The table lists tens of thousands of clones, around 90% of them singletons. CDR1 and CDR2 from the germline V gene are MDHEN and SYDVKM. This CDR3 is 13 amino acids long. J gave up 2 bases and V 8 bases, and 2 bases lay outside the gene matches. The V call is TRBV28, the J call TRBJ1-2, with 10 bases matching TRBD1. The TCR comes from a woman aged 18-29 years in good health and CMV-seropositive. The sample comprised PBMCs. CDR3 nucleotides: TGTGCCAGCCAGGGACAGGGGAACTATGGCTACACCTTC. Translated, it gives CASQGQGNYGYTF.